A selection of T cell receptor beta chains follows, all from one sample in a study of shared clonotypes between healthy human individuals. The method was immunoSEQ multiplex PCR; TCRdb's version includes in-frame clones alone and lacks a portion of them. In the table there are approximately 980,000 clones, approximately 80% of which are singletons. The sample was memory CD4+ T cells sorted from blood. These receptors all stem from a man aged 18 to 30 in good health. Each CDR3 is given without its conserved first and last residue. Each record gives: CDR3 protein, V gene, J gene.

cdr3_aa: ASSPSLLGGQGSPLH
v_call: TRBV18
j_call: TRBJ1-6

cdr3_aa: ASSQDRKIGYGYT
v_call: TRBV14
j_call: TRBJ1-2

cdr3_aa: ASSSVGLAGANEQF
v_call: TRBV11-2
j_call: TRBJ2-1

cdr3_aa: ASSYSGGRGSGYT
v_call: TRBV6-5
j_call: TRBJ1-2

cdr3_aa: ASSLGRYDEQY
v_call: TRBV7-2
j_call: TRBJ2-7

cdr3_aa: ASSEGQGADTQY
v_call: TRBV7-3
j_call: TRBJ2-3

cdr3_aa: SATQGGEQY
v_call: TRBV20-1
j_call: TRBJ2-7

cdr3_aa: ASSLNRFLTEAF
v_call: TRBV7-2
j_call: TRBJ1-1

cdr3_aa: ASSLAGGGPGELF
v_call: TRBV5-6
j_call: TRBJ2-2

cdr3_aa: ASSEWGGLKTDTQY
v_call: TRBV25-1
j_call: TRBJ2-3

cdr3_aa: ASIPPLEGAEAF
v_call: TRBV9
j_call: TRBJ1-1

cdr3_aa: ASSEGVGEQY
v_call: TRBV9
j_call: TRBJ2-7

cdr3_aa: ASSPPAKETQY
v_call: TRBV5-1
j_call: TRBJ2-5

cdr3_aa: ASSQSRTGASYEQY
v_call: TRBV18
j_call: TRBJ2-7

cdr3_aa: ASREDDSFLYGYT
v_call: TRBV6-1
j_call: TRBJ1-2

cdr3_aa: ASSLAGDGTGELF
v_call: TRBV7-9
j_call: TRBJ2-2

cdr3_aa: ASSIGTGDYGYT
v_call: TRBV7-9
j_call: TRBJ1-2

cdr3_aa: ASDRDRALYGYT
v_call: TRBV6-1
j_call: TRBJ1-2

cdr3_aa: SVGTSGGSEAF
v_call: TRBV29-1
j_call: TRBJ1-1

cdr3_aa: ASRPDRYSYEQY
v_call: TRBV2
j_call: TRBJ2-7

cdr3_aa: ASSEGGRGDLYEQY
v_call: TRBV11-2
j_call: TRBJ2-7

cdr3_aa: ASSLALGARDTQY
v_call: TRBV7-6
j_call: TRBJ2-3

cdr3_aa: AWSRITITDTQY
v_call: TRBV30
j_call: TRBJ2-3

cdr3_aa: ASRPSSSGNSPLH
v_call: TRBV6-6
j_call: TRBJ1-6

cdr3_aa: ASSQSGPTGELF
v_call: TRBV23-1
j_call: TRBJ2-2

cdr3_aa: ASSPGTRANYGYT
v_call: TRBV4-3
j_call: TRBJ1-2

cdr3_aa: ASTPAGASSYNEQF
v_call: TRBV9
j_call: TRBJ2-1

cdr3_aa: ASSQVGSNEQF
v_call: TRBV4-1
j_call: TRBJ2-1

cdr3_aa: ASSQDLGLAEAF
v_call: TRBV14
j_call: TRBJ1-1

cdr3_aa: AVSGTSSSYEQY
v_call: TRBV10-3
j_call: TRBJ2-7

cdr3_aa: ASSSPSGSGGGTDTQY
v_call: TRBV11-1
j_call: TRBJ2-3

cdr3_aa: AWSVLGPNQPQH
v_call: TRBV30
j_call: TRBJ1-5

cdr3_aa: AWSVGISYEQY
v_call: TRBV30
j_call: TRBJ2-7

cdr3_aa: ASSQEGTYRGTEAF
v_call: TRBV4-1
j_call: TRBJ1-1

cdr3_aa: ASSQGQFLPEQY
v_call: TRBV4-1
j_call: TRBJ2-7

cdr3_aa: AGLGGAGGNTEAF
v_call: TRBV28
j_call: TRBJ1-1

cdr3_aa: ASSQDAAGGRSYNSPLH
v_call: TRBV4-1
j_call: TRBJ1-6

cdr3_aa: ATQPGQGAMDNSPLH
v_call: TRBV28
j_call: TRBJ1-6

cdr3_aa: ASSVLDRGEQY
v_call: TRBV9
j_call: TRBJ2-7

cdr3_aa: ASRSPNEKLF
v_call: TRBV6-5
j_call: TRBJ1-4

cdr3_aa: ASSLQRWGKLF
v_call: TRBV19
j_call: TRBJ1-4

cdr3_aa: ASSLAGDEQF
v_call: TRBV4-1
j_call: TRBJ2-1

cdr3_aa: AWRLGSGWYEQY
v_call: TRBV30
j_call: TRBJ2-7

cdr3_aa: AWTHLGDYGYT
v_call: TRBV30
j_call: TRBJ1-2

cdr3_aa: AWSVRGRGNEQF
v_call: TRBV30
j_call: TRBJ2-1

cdr3_aa: ASSWVGLGSYNEQF
v_call: TRBV5-4
j_call: TRBJ2-1

cdr3_aa: ASSQTGGFTGELF
v_call: TRBV5-1
j_call: TRBJ2-2

cdr3_aa: ASSPGQGANNEQF
v_call: TRBV18
j_call: TRBJ2-1

cdr3_aa: AWKSPRDSPLH
v_call: TRBV30
j_call: TRBJ1-6

cdr3_aa: ASSLPPGQGGSPLH
v_call: TRBV19
j_call: TRBJ1-6

cdr3_aa: ASWGGGAGNTIY
v_call: TRBV6-5
j_call: TRBJ1-3